The clone carrying this TCR beta chain showed up many times. The target antigen is unknown. TCR beta libraries were made by quantitative 5'-RACE with molecular barcodes. MiXCR, run by TCRdb on the 5' RACE reads, gives a single entry per CDR3 protein. This sample has about 100,000 distinct CDR3 sequences, with roughly 8.3% found just once. The data derive from a study of CD8 T cells in ankylosing spondylitis. Overall study findings and caveats: Researchers reportedly found disease-linked clones significantly enriched in matched ankylosing spondylitis synovial fluid.

The V gene lost 6 bases and the J gene lost 8 bases, with 9 bases spanning the gap. This CDR3 has 11 residues. The chain uses TRBV12-3 or TRBV12-4 and TRBJ2-3; no reliable D call. Input material: blood, either unsorted or a sorted T cell fraction (not recorded which). This receptor was identified in a male donor with ankylosing spondylitis or in good health (not recorded which). CDR3 nucleotide sequence: TGTGCCAGCAGCCGGACGGGTACGCAGTATTTT. Its translation: CASSRTGTQYF.